What follows are 20 T cell receptor beta chains derived from one specimen sequenced in a study of a mutant IDH1 vaccine in newly diagnosed glioma. Which antigens these TCRs recognize remains unknown. Documented time point: week 47, end of study. The vaccine gave 300 ug of a 20-mer mutant IDH1 peptide subcutaneously per dose. This table comes from immunoSEQ multiplex PCR, and its TCRdb copy is limited to in-frame clones, with some not included. The repertoire holds around 100,000 clones, with approximately 89% as singletons. Sequencing used PBMCs, obtained from a glioma patient whose treatment included an IDH1 peptide vaccine. The origin of the receptors is a woman in her forties or fifties with glioma.

CDR3 in DNA: TGTGCCAGCAGCCCGACGGAAAATCAAGAGACCCAGTACTTC. Its protein product is CASSPTENQETQYF. The genes are TRBV13 and TRBJ2-5; the D is unclear. The germline CDR1 and CDR2 sequences are PRHDT and FYEKMQ (reference sequence). The ends were cut back, 5 bases at V and 2 bases at J, with 12 bases in the middle. This CDR3 contains 14 residues. The variable domain in full, completed from reference TRBV13 and TRBJ2-5, reads AAGVIQSPRHLIKEKRETATLKCYPIPRHDTVYWYQQGPGQDPQFLISFYEKMQSDKGSIPDRFSAQQFSDYHSELNMSSLELGDSALYFCASSPTENQETQYFGPGTRLLVL.

This clone was seen once. V usage is TRBV6-6 and J usage is TRBJ2-5; 9 bases agree with TRBD1. The trim removed 6 bases at V and 5 bases at J, leaving 7 bases unmatched. The CDR3 is 14 amino acids. The V gene's germline CDR1 is MNHNY and CDR2 SVGAGI (reference sequence). Here the CDR3 reads CASRSTGGWETQYF. The CDR3 DNA follows: TGTGCCAGCAGATCCACAGGGGGCTGGGAGACCCAGTACTTC.

The chain couples TRBV5-8 to TRBJ1-1; 7 bases agree with TRBD1. The germline CDR1 and CDR2 sequences are SGHTS and YDEGEE. The CDR3 is 14 amino acids. Germline trimming cut 3 bases from V and 1 base from J; bases unmatched to any gene: 3. The CDR3 bases are TGTGCCAGCAGCTATCGGACAGGGAACACTGAAGCTTTCTTT. It yields the protein CASSYRTGNTEAFF.

The rearrangement uses TRBV7-6 and TRBJ2-1, with D unresolved. CDR3 length equals 13 residues. Germline loops: CDR1 SGHVS, CDR2 FNYEAQ. Between the trimmed V and J ends, which lost 5 bases and 5 bases, there was a span of 10 bases. The CDR3 bases are TGTGCCAGCAGCGAAGGTGGAGACAATGAGCAGTTCTTC. Translating gives CASSEGGDNEQFF. Full variable domain (outside the CDR3, taken from reference TRBV7-6 and TRBJ2-1): GAGVSQSPRYKVTKRGQDVALRCDPISGHVSLYWYRQALGQGPEFLTYFNYEAQQDKSGLPNDRFSAERPEGSISTLTIQRTEQRDSAMYRCASSEGGDNEQFFGPGTRLTVL.

This chain uses TRBV6-6 with TRBJ1-4, with 9 bases lining up with TRBD1. With V trimmed by 5 bases and J by 8 bases, 3 bases remained unmatched. The germline V gene has CDR1 MNHNY and CDR2 SVGAGI (reference sequence). CDR3 length: 13 amino acids. The CDR3 DNA follows: TGTGCCAGCAGTACAGGGGGCCGGGAAAAACTGTTTTTT. It yields the protein CASSTGGREKLFF.

The chain employs TRBV11-1 and TRBJ2-1; no firm D call. V was cut by 4 bases and J by 3 bases, with 4 bases left in between. The CDR3 loop spans 12 amino acids. The germline gives CDR1 SGHAT, CDR2 FQDESV (reference sequence). CDR3 nucleotide sequence: TGTGCCAGCAGCTCGGACTACAATGAGCAGTTCTTC. Translated: CASSSDYNEQFF.

This rearrangement joins TRBV7-6 to TRBJ1-3, with D unresolved. CDR1 is SGHVS, CDR2 FNYEAQ, per germline. Deletions cut 5 bases from V and 0 bases from J, with 11 bases between. The CDR3 is made up of 15 amino acids. CDR3 sequence (DNA): TGTGCCAGCAGCCTCGACCCGAACTCTGGAAACACCATATATTTT. Protein: CASSLDPNSGNTIYF.

J is TRBJ1-6 and V is TRBV30; 7 nucleotides line up with TRBD1. V gave up 0 bases and J gave up 8 bases; unmatched junction bases: 4. There are 14 residues in the CDR3. The germline V gene encodes CDR1 GTSNPN and CDR2 SVGIG (reference sequence). The CDR3 loop is CAWSVRQGDSPLHF. As DNA, the CDR3 is TGTGCCTGGAGTGTAAGGCAGGGGGATTCACCCCTCCACTTT.

This rearrangement joins TRBV4-1 to TRBJ2-6, with D perhaps matching TRBD1 (6 bases). Between the trimmed V and J ends, which lost 5 bases and 4 bases, there was a span of 9 bases. The length of the CDR3 is 14 residues. Germline loops: CDR1 MGHRA, CDR2 YSYEKL. The CDR3 is CASSRGRGANVLTF. DNA of the CDR3: TGCGCCAGCAGCAGGGGGAGAGGGGCCAACGTCCTGACTTTC.

The chain joins TRBV7-6 to TRBJ2-7, with TRBD1 matching 9 bases. The CDR3 consists of 19 residues. V dropped 4 bases and J dropped 3; count of bases not matched to a gene: 19. Looked up from germline, CDR1 is SGHVS and CDR2 is FNYEAQ. Here the CDR3 reads CASSSKPPRTGTGLYEQYF. CDR3 coding DNA: TGTGCCAGCAGCTCTAAGCCCCCACGCACCGGGACAGGGCTCTACGAGCAGTACTTC.

The rearrangement uses TRBV5-6 and TRBJ2-6; the D gene is possibly TRBD1 (5 bases). The CDR3 is 17 residues long. The germline CDR1 and CDR2 sequences are SGHDT and YYEEEE. The V and J ends lost 1 base and 0 bases respectively, with 11 bases between them. The CDR3 coding sequence is TGTGCCAGCAGCTTGTTGCAGGGTAGCTCTGGGGCCAACGTCCTGACTTTC. Residues: CASSLLQGSSGANVLTF.

This clone was detected only once. The rearrangement uses TRBV11-1 and TRBJ2-7, with 8 positions matching TRBD1. CDR3 length equals 17 residues. The V gene's germline CDR1 is SGHAT and CDR2 FQDESV (reference sequence). V shed 5 bases and J 4 bases; nucleotides not matched to a gene: 16. The CDR3 coding sequence is TGTGCCAGCAGCCCGACTCCCGGACAGGGACCTCGGTACGAGCAGTACTTC. Protein: CASSPTPGQGPRYEQYF.

The chain has TRBV25-1 and TRBJ1-1, with 7 bases aligning to TRBD1. Germline V CDR1 and CDR2: MGHDK, SYGVNS. CDR3 length: 16 amino acids. V shed 8 bases and J 6 bases; nucleotides not matched to a gene: 18. The CDR3 DNA follows: TGTGCCAGCGGGAAGGACAGGTGGGGTATTGGTTCTGAAGCTTTCTTT. The encoded protein is CASGKDRWGIGSEAFF.

The J gene is TRBJ1-6, the V gene TRBV28; D possibly corresponds to TRBD1 (5 bases). The ends were cut back, 2 bases at V and 10 bases at J, with 9 bases in the middle. The germline V gene encodes CDR1 MDHEN and CDR2 SYDVKM. The CDR3 has 13 amino acids. The CDR3, as DNA: TGTGCCAGCAGTTTAGGGGGGTCCTCACCCCTCCACTTT. Encoded protein: CASSLGGSSPLHF.

The gene calls are TRBV6-5 and TRBJ1-1; D is unclear. The CDR3 spans 12 residues. Germline V gene lookup returns CDR1 MNHEY and CDR2 SVGAGI. The germline V and J ends were trimmed by 5 bases and 1 base, with 5 bases remaining between them. The CDR3 sequence: CASSQWNTEAFF. Written as DNA, the CDR3 is TGTGCCAGCAGTCAGTGGAACACTGAAGCTTTCTTT.

V is TRBV5-4 and J is TRBJ2-7, with 9 bases fitting TRBD2. The CDR3 covers 15 residues. Germline V lookup: CDR1 SGHNT, CDR2 YYREEE (reference sequence). V was pared by 1 base and J by 4 bases, with 6 bases of the junction left unmatched. The CDR3 DNA is TGTGCCAGCAGCTTGTGGGTAGCGGGAGATTACGAGCAGTACTTC. Its protein is CASSLWVAGDYEQYF.

V gene TRBV18 combines with J gene TRBJ2-1; the match to TRBD2 covers 8 bases. J gave up 7 bases and V 3 bases, and 8 bases lay outside the gene matches. The CDR3 consists of 15 residues. Looked up from germline, CDR1 is KGHSH and CDR2 is LQKENI. This CDR3 is CASSPQGLVLNEQFF. CDR3 DNA: TGTGCCAGCTCACCCCAGGGACTAGTTTTAAATGAGCAGTTCTTC. The full variable domain, its missing parts supplied by reference TRBV18 and TRBJ2-1, is NAGVMQNPRHLVRRRGQEARLRCSPMKGHSHVYWYRQLPEEGLKFMVYLQKENIIDESGMPKERFSAEFPKEGPSILRIQQVVRGDSAAYFCASSPQGLVLNEQFFGPGTRLTVL.

V gene TRBV28 combines with J gene TRBJ1-6; D remains ambiguous. The CDR3 extends over 14 amino acids. CDR1 is MDHEN, CDR2 SYDVKM, per germline. Trimming stripped 6 bases from V and 3 bases from J, with 9 bases between. Here the CDR3 reads CASSPDLYNSPLHF. CDR3 nucleotide sequence: TGTGCCAGCAGCCCTGACCTCTATAATTCACCCCTCCACTTT.

This clone was observed a single time. The chain has TRBV7-9 and TRBJ1-2; D gene ambiguous. The germline CDR1 and CDR2 sequences are SEHNR and FQNEAQ (reference sequence). With 4 bases removed from V and 8 bases from J, the gap between germline ends came to 20 bases. The CDR3 loop spans 15 amino acids. Here the CDR3 reads CASSSRFGLARGYTF. As DNA, the CDR3 is TGTGCCAGCAGCTCCCGTTTTGGGTTAGCGCGGGGCTACACCTTC.

J is TRBJ2-1 and V is TRBV28; the match to TRBD1 covers 9 bases. Germline V gives CDR1 MDHEN, CDR2 SYDVKM. J lost 1 base, V lost 8 bases, and 6 bases had no gene match. The CDR3 is 15 residues long. The CDR3 DNA sequence: TGTGCCAGCCTTACGACAGGGGGTTCCTACAATGAGCAGTTCTTC. Amino acid sequence: CASLTTGGSYNEQFF.